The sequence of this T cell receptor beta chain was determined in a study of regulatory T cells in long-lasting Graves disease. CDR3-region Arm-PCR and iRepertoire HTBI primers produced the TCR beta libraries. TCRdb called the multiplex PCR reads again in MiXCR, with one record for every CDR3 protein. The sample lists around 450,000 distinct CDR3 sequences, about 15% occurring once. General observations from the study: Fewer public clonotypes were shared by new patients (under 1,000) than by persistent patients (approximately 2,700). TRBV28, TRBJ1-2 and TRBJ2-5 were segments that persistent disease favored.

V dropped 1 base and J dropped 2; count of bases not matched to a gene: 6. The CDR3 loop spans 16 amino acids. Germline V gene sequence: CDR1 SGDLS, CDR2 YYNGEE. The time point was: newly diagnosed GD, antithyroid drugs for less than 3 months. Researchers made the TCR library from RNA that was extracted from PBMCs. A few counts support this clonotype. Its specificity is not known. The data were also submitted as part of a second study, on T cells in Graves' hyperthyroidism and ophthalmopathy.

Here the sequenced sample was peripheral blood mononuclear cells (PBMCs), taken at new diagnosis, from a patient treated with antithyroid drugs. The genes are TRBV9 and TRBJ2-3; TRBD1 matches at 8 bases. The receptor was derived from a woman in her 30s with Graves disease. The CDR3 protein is CASSVLGTGVTDTQYF. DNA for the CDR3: TGTGCCAGCAGCGTATTAGGGACAGGAGTCACAGATACGCAGTATTTT.